This T cell receptor (beta chain) was profiled in a study of blood T cell repertoires in COVID-19. Sequenced by immunoSEQ multiplex PCR; TCRdb stores in-frame clones only, minus some. The table lists tens of thousands of clones, over 75% of them singletons. CDR3 length: 15 amino acids. V lost 8 bases to trimming and J lost 0 bases; unmatched junction nucleotides: 8. CDR1 and CDR2 (germline): MNHNY, SVGAGI (reference sequence). This clone was seen a few times. At the DNA level, this CDR3 is encoded by other sequences in the same sample as well. This clonotype originated in a human donor in a cohort sampled during active COVID-19. The V and J genes are TRBV6-6 and TRBJ2-7, with 9 positions matching TRBD1. Sequencing was performed on peripheral blood. The CDR3 bases are TGTGCCAGCTCGCCGGGACAGGGATACTCCTACGAGCAGTACTTC. Amino acids: CASSPGQGYSYEQYF.